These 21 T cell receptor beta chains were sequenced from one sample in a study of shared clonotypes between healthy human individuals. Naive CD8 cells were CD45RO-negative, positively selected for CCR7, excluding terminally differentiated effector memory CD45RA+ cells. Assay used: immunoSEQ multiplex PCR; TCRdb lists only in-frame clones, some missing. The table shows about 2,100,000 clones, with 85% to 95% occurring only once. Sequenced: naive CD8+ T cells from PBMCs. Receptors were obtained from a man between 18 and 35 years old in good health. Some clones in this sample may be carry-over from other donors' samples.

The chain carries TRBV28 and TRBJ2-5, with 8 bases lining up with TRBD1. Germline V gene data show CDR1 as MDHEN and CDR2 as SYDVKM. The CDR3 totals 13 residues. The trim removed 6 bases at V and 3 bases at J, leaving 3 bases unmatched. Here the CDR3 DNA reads TGTGCCAGCAGCGAGACAGGGGAAGAGACCCAGTACTTC. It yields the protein CASSETGEETQYF.

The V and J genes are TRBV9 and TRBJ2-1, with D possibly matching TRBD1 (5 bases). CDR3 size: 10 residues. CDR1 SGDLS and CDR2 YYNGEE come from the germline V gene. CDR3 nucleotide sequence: TGTGCGACCCAGGGTGATGAGCAGTTCTTC. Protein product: CATQGDEQFF.

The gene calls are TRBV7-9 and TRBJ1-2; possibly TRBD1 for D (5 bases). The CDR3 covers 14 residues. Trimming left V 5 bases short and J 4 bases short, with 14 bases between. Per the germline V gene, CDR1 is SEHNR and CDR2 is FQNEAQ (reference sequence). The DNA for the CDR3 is TGTGCCAGCAGCCCGAAGCAGGGTACCTATGGCTACACCTTC. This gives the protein CASSPKQGTYGYTF.

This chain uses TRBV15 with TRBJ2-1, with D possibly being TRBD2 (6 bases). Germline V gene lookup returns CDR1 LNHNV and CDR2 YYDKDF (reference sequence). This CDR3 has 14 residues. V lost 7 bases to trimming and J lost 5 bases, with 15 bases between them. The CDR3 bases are TGTGCCACCAAGGGGAGGCTTAAGGACAATGAGCAGTTCTTC. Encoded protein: CATKGRLKDNEQFF.

In nucleotides, the CDR3 is TGCGCCAGCAGCCAAGAGGGACTAGCGGAAGAGCAGTTCTTC. Translation gives CASSQEGLAEEQFF. This chain links TRBV4-3 with TRBJ2-1; 11 bases are a match to TRBD2. The CDR3 is 14 amino acids. Germline V gene sequence: CDR1 LGHNA, CDR2 YSLEER. The V and J ends lost 0 bases and 10 bases, in that order; junction bases with no gene match: 2.

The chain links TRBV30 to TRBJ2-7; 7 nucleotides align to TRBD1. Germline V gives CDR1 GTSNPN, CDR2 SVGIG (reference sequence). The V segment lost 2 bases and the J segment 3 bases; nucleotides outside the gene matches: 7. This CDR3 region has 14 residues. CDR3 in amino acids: CAWSLAGGYYEQYF. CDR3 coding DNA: TGTGCCTGGAGTCTGGCAGGGGGTTACTACGAGCAGTACTTC.

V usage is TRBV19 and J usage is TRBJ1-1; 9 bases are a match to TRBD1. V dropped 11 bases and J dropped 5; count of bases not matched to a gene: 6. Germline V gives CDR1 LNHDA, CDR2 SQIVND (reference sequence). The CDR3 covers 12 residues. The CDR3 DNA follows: TGTGCCGTCCGACAGGGGGGGACTGAAGCTTTCTTT. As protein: CAVRQGGTEAFF.

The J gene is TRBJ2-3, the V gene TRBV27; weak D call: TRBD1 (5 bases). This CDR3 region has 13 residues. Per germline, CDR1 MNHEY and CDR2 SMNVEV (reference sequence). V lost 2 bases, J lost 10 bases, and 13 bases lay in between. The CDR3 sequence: CASSLPGRRAQYF. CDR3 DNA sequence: TGTGCCAGCAGTTTACCAGGGCGTAGAGCGCAGTATTTT.

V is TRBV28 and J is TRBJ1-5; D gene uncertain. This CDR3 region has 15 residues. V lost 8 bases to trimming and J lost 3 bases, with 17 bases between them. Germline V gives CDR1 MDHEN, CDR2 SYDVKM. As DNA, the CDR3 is TGTGCCAGCGGACTTCGCGGGCCGGTCAATCAGCCCCAGCATTTT. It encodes CASGLRGPVNQPQHF.

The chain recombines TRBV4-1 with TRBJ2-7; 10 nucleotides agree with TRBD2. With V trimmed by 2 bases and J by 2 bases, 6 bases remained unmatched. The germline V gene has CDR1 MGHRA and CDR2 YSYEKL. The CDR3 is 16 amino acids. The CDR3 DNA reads TGCGCCAGCAGCCAACCAGGGACTAGCGAACCCTACGAGCAGTACTTC. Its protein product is CASSQPGTSEPYEQYF.

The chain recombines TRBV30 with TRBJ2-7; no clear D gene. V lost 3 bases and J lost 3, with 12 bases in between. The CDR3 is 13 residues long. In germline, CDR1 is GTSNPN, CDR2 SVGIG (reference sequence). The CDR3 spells CAWRPLTIYEQYF. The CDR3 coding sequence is TGTGCCTGGAGGCCGCTGACCATCTACGAGCAGTACTTC.

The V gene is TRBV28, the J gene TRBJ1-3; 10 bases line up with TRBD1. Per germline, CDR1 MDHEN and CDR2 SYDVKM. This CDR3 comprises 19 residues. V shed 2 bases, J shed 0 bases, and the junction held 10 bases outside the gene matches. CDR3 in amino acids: CASSLAPGQGLSSGNTIYF. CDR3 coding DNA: TGTGCCAGCAGTTTAGCTCCGGGACAGGGGCTTTCCTCTGGAAACACCATATATTTT.

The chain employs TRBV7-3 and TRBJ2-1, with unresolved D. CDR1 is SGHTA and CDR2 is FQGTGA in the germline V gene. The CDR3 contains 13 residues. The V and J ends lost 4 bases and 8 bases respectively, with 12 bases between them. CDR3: CASSSSPRDEQFF. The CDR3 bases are TGTGCCAGCAGCTCCTCCCCTAGGGATGAGCAGTTCTTC.

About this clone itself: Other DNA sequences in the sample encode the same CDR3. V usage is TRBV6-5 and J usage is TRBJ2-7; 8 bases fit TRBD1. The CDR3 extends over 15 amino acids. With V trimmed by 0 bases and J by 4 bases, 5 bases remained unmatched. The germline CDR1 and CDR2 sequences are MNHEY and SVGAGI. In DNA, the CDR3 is TGTGCCAGCAGTTACTCCCGGACAGGGAGGTACGAGCAGTACTTC. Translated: CASSYSRTGRYEQYF.

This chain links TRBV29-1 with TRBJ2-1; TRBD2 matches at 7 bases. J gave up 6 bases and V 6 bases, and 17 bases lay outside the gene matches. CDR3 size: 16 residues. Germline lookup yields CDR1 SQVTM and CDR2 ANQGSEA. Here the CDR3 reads CSVAGRGGTIFNEQFF. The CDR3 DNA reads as TGCAGCGTAGCCGGGAGAGGCGGGACTATCTTCAATGAGCAGTTCTTC.

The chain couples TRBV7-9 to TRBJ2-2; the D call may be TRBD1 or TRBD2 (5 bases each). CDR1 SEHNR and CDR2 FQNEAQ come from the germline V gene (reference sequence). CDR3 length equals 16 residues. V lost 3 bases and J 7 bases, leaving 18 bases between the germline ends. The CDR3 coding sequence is TGTGCCAGCAGCTTTGAGAACCCGGGACCCCGCGGGGAGCTGTTTTTT. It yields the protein CASSFENPGPRGELFF.

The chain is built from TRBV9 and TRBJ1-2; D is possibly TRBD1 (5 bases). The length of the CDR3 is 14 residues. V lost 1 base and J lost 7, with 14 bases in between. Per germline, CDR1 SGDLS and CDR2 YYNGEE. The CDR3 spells CASSVSGTPFGYTF. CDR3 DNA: TGTGCCAGCAGCGTATCCGGGACCCCCTTTGGCTACACCTTC.

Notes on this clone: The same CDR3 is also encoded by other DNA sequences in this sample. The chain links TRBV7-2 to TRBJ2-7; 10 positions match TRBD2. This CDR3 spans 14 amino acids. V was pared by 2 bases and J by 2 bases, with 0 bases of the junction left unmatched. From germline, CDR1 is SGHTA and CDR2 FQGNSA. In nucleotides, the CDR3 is TGTGCCAGCAGCTTAACTAGCGGGACCTACGAGCAGTACTTC. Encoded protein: CASSLTSGTYEQYF.

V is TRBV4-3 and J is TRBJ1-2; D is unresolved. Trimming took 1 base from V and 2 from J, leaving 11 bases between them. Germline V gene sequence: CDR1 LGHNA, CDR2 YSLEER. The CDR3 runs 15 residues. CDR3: CASSQASPGNYGYTF. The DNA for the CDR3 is TGCGCCAGCAGCCAAGCCTCCCCGGGCAACTATGGCTACACCTTC.

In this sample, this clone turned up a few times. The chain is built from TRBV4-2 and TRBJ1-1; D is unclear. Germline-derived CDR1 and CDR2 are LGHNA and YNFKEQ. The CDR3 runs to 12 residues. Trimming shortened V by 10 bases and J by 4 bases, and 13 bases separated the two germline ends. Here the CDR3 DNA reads TGTGCCACCTCCACCGACTTCACTGAAGCTTTCTTT. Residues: CATSTDFTEAFF.

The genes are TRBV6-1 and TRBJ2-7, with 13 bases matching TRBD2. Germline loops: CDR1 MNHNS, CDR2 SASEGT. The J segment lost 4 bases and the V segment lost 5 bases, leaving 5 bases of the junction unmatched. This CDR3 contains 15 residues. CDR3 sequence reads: CASSRSTSGRYEQYF. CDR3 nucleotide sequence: TGTGCCAGCAGTAGATCGACTAGCGGGAGGTACGAGCAGTACTTC.